This T cell receptor (beta chain) was documented in a study of blood T cell repertoires in COVID-19. Overall study: The origin of the acute and convalescent COVID-19 samples was the United States, Italy and Spain. From T cells, B-cell-depleted T cells, or PBMCs came the material, which was cDNA or gDNA.

In the authors' methods: Reference gene primers were amplified, and this amplification served to estimate nucleated cell counts. TCRdb keeps only in-frame clones here, not all; method: immunoSEQ multiplex PCR. From that table come the V and J calls and clone size; the DNA was used to work out D and trimming. Of approximately 250,000 clones listed, 83% are singletons. V gave up 5 bases and J gave up 3 bases; unmatched junction bases: 9. Germline CDR1 is MDHEN and CDR2 is SYDVKM. The CDR3 runs 16 residues. The sequence derives from a woman in her forties or fifties with acute or convalescent COVID-19. This chain links TRBV28 with TRBJ1-5, with TRBD1 identical over 8 bases. The sample was peripheral blood. Here the CDR3 reads CASSSPGQGINQPQHF. The CDR3 coding sequence is TGTGCCAGCAGTAGCCCCGGACAGGGAATCAATCAGCCCCAGCATTTT.